These 14 T cell receptor beta chains came from one sample sequenced in a study of CD8 T cells in Susac syndrome. RNA in amounts of roughly 0.5 to 1 ug was reverse transcribed with random hexamers. TCRdb re-analysed the immunoSEQ multiplex PCR reads in MiXCR, keeping a single row per CDR3 protein. In the table there are hundreds of thousands of distinct CDR3 sequences, about 94% of which are singletons. The specimen sequenced was CD4+ T cells from PBMCs. The receptors were sampled from a human donor with Susac syndrome.

The chain uses TRBV28 and TRBJ1-2; 12 bases agree with TRBD1. J gave up 7 bases and V 10 bases, and 7 bases lay outside the gene matches. The CDR3 consists of 13 residues. Germline-derived CDR1 and CDR2 are MDHEN and SYDVKM. CDR3 region: CAIPGQGAGGYTF. CDR3 in DNA: TGTGCCATCCCGGGACAGGGGGCGGGTGGCTACACCTTC.

The J gene is TRBJ2-1, the V gene TRBV19; D call uncertain. Per the germline V gene, CDR1 is LNHDA and CDR2 is SQIVND (reference sequence). The CDR3 is 15 residues long. The V end lost 10 bases, the J end lost 0 bases, and 16 bases lay between the germline ends. The DNA for the CDR3 is TGTGCCAACAAAGCCGACATCTACTCCTACAATGAGCAGTTCTTC. Protein sequence: CANKADIYSYNEQFF.

The V gene is TRBV2, the J gene TRBJ2-7; D perhaps matches TRBD1 (5 bases). The V gene's germline CDR1 is SNHLY and CDR2 FYNNEI. The V and J ends lost 6 bases and 1 base respectively, with 10 bases between them. This CDR3 comprises 13 residues. CDR3 nucleotides: TGTGCCAGCAGAAAGGGGAATTCCTACGAGCAGTACTTC. It translates to CASRKGNSYEQYF.

This clonotype was seen only once. The chain carries TRBV7-2 and TRBJ2-3; TRBD2 matches at 9 bases. Germline V gene data show CDR1 as SGHTA and CDR2 as FQGNSA. CDR3 length equals 16 residues. V shed 2 bases and J 0 bases; nucleotides not matched to a gene: 3. CDR3 amino acids: CASSLLAGRSTDTQYF. The DNA for the CDR3 is TGTGCCAGCAGCTTACTAGCGGGGCGTAGCACAGATACGCAGTATTTT.

The chain combines TRBV27 with TRBJ1-1, with 10 bases fitting TRBD1. The germline gives CDR1 MNHEY, CDR2 SMNVEV (reference sequence). The V segment lost 5 bases and the J segment 5 bases; nucleotides outside the gene matches: 17. The CDR3 covers 18 residues. In nucleotides, the CDR3 is TGTGCCAGCAGTCCACGGTTTGGAGGGACAGGGGCTGGAACTGAAGCTTTCTTT. Translation gives CASSPRFGGTGAGTEAFF.

The V gene is TRBV6-2 or TRBV6-3, the J gene TRBJ2-3; D unclear. Germline CDR1 MNHEY, CDR2 SVGEGT. There are 12 residues in the CDR3. With 6 bases removed from V and 0 bases from J, the gap between germline ends came to 4 bases. In nucleotides, the CDR3 is TGTGCCAGCAGGGAGAGCACAGATACGCAGTATTTT. It translates to CASRESTDTQYF.

The J gene is TRBJ1-2, the V gene TRBV20-1; D is unresolved. Germline values: CDR1 DFQATT, CDR2 SNEGSKA (reference sequence). V was clipped by 3 bases and J by 3 bases, with 17 bases between them. CDR3 length: 15 amino acids. CDR3 coding DNA: TGCAGTGCTAGGGCATCCGGATGGAATCACTATGGCTACACCTTC. Its translation is CSARASGWNHYGYTF.

V is TRBV20-1 and J is TRBJ2-7; a possible D gene is TRBD2 (6 bases). Germline CDR1 and CDR2: DFQATT and SNEGSKA (reference sequence). The ends were cut back, 6 bases at V and 2 bases at J, with 20 bases in the middle. The length of the CDR3 is 15 residues. The chain's CDR3 is CSANFPGLPPYEQYF. The DNA of the CDR3 is TGCAGTGCCAATTTCCCGGGACTGCCGCCCTACGAGCAGTACTTC.

V gene TRBV9 combines with J gene TRBJ1-1, with 12 nucleotides matching TRBD1. With 3 bases clipped from V and 0 bases from J, the junction kept 6 bases outside the gene matches. The CDR3 extends over 17 amino acids. Germline CDR1 is SGDLS and CDR2 is YYNGEE. CDR3 sequence reads: CASSEVGQGAVNTEAFF. In DNA, the CDR3 is TGTGCCAGCAGCGAGGTGGGACAGGGGGCGGTGAACACTGAAGCTTTCTTT.

The CDR3 nucleotides are TGCGCCAGCAGCCCCACAGGGGGCTTGGGGTTTACGCAGTATTTT. The encoded protein is CASSPTGGLGFTQYF. The chain couples TRBV4-3 to TRBJ2-3; TRBD1 matches at 9 bases. The V gene's germline CDR1 is LGHNA and CDR2 YSLEER. V dropped 4 bases and J dropped 8; count of bases not matched to a gene: 10. The CDR3 has 15 residues.

The chain employs TRBV6-5 and TRBJ1-5; no firm D call. V dropped 8 bases and J dropped 4 bases, with 15 bases sitting between them. The germline V gene has CDR1 MNHEY and CDR2 SVGAGI. This CDR3 has 14 residues. Written as DNA, the CDR3 is TGTGCCAGCCGGGGAGGAATTGGGAATCAGCCCCAGCATTTT. Translated: CASRGGIGNQPQHF.

This clonotype was counted a single time. The rearrangement uses TRBV12-3 or TRBV12-4 and TRBJ2-3, with no clear D. This CDR3 region has 16 residues. V was clipped by 2 bases and J by 2 bases, with 14 bases between them. The CDR3 bases are TGTGCCAGCAGTTTAACCTCCCTCCGGGCCACAGATACGCAGTATTTT. Its protein is CASSLTSLRATDTQYF.

The V and J genes are TRBV20-1 and TRBJ2-5; D ambiguous. V was clipped by 2 bases and J by 1 base, with 11 bases between them. CDR3 length: 14 amino acids. CDR1 DFQATT and CDR2 SNEGSKA come from the germline V gene (reference sequence). CDR3 region: CSARSRNFQETQYF. In nucleotides, the CDR3 is TGCAGTGCTAGATCAAGGAATTTCCAAGAGACCCAGTACTTC.

This rearrangement joins TRBV7-2 to TRBJ2-2, with D unresolved. Deletions cut 0 bases from V and 3 bases from J, with 5 bases between. The V gene's germline CDR1 is SGHTA and CDR2 FQGNSA. The CDR3 has 14 residues. CDR3 protein: CASSLAQYTGELFF. The DNA for the CDR3 is TGTGCCAGCAGCTTAGCACAGTACACCGGGGAGCTGTTTTTT.